A single sample gave rise to the 4 T cell receptor beta chains below, sequenced in a study of PD-1 blockade in classical Hodgkin lymphoma. After autologous stem cell transplantation all patients relapsed, and prior brentuximab vedotin exposure differed between cohorts. PBMCs, once thawed, yielded CD8+ T cells isolated by magnetic negative selection. Repertoires were generated with immunoSEQ multiplex PCR, while TCRdb's copy carries only in-frame clones and drops some. The table records several thousand clones, roughly four fifths of them present only once. Specimen: CD8+ T cells from blood, collected at baseline. Receptors were obtained from a human donor with classical Hodgkin lymphoma.

This clone came up once. The chain recombines TRBV7-8 with TRBJ2-7; 9 bases map to TRBD1. V lost 3 bases to trimming and J lost 7 bases; unmatched junction nucleotides: 4. CDR1 and CDR2 from the germline V gene are SGHVS and FQNEAQ. The CDR3 has 13 amino acids. The CDR3 bases are TGTGCCAGCAGCTTGGACAGGGGTCGGGAGCAGTACTTC. Residues: CASSLDRGREQYF.

The chain recombines TRBV6-6 with TRBJ2-6; no clear D. CDR3 length: 15 residues. Germline V lookup: CDR1 MNHNY, CDR2 SVGAGI (reference sequence). Between the trimmed V and J ends, which lost 5 bases and 0 bases, there was a span of 8 bases. CDR3 sequence: CASSRRSSGANVLTF. DNA of the CDR3: TGTGCCAGCAGTCGAAGGTCCTCTGGGGCCAACGTCCTGACTTTC.

The J gene is TRBJ1-2, the V gene TRBV6-5; D is ambiguous. The germline CDR1 and CDR2 sequences are MNHEY and SVGAGI. The CDR3 loop spans 13 amino acids. Trimming shortened V by 2 bases and J by 8 bases, and 12 bases separated the two germline ends. For the CDR3, the DNA is TGTGCCAGCAGTTACGCCAACTTTGGGGGCTACACCTTC. It codes for CASSYANFGGYTF.

The chain couples TRBV6-7 to TRBJ2-7, with 7 bases that match TRBD2. TRBV6-7 is noted as an ORF with a role that remains uncertain. This CDR3 is built from 17 residues. The V and J ends lost 0 bases and 2 bases, in that order; junction bases with no gene match: 10. CDR3 sequence (DNA): TGTGCCAGCAGTTACTCTCGGGGGGACTTAGGAACCTACGAGCAGTACTTC. Its protein is CASSYSRGDLGTYEQYF.